This entry lists 6 T cell receptor beta chains sequenced from one sample in a study of T cell responses to AZD1222 COVID-19 vaccine. Sequencing used immunoSEQ multiplex PCR; TCRdb keeps in-frame clones, though not all of them. The data hold 90,000 to 110,000 clones, with 88% observed a single time. Sequenced here: peripheral blood, sampled on day 0 of MenACWY control vaccination. Every receptor here comes from an adult in good health.

This chain links TRBV21-1 with TRBJ1-3. TRBV21-1 is an annotated pseudogene. This CDR3 region has 15 residues. The CDR3 DNA reads as TGTGCCAGCAGCAACAGTAGGAGACTTGGAAACACCATATATTTT. Its protein product is CASSNSRRLGNTIYF.

CDR3 in DNA: TGTGCCAGCAGCTTAAGTGGCAGCGGGGGTAGGAATGAGCAGTTCTTC. Amino acid sequence: CASSLSGSGGRNEQFF. The chain uses TRBV7-3 and TRBJ2-1, with 8 bases aligning to TRBD2. V lost 1 base to trimming and J lost 7 bases; unmatched junction nucleotides: 9. This CDR3 comprises 16 residues. Looked up from germline, CDR1 is SGHTA and CDR2 is FQGTGA.

This clone is labeled medium-sized. The V call is TRBV7-2, the J call TRBJ1-1; the match to TRBD1 covers 7 bases. This CDR3 region has 14 residues. V was clipped by 3 bases and J by 5 bases; unmatched bases: 6. CDR1 is SGHTA, CDR2 FQGNSA, per germline. The CDR3 reads CASSFSGGQTEAFF. For the CDR3, the DNA is TGTGCCAGCAGCTTCTCAGGGGGTCAGACTGAAGCTTTCTTT.

The CDR3: CASRPHQIIGSEQYF. In nucleotides, the CDR3 is TGTGCCAGCCGCCCCCACCAGATTATAGGGAGCGAGCAGTACTTC. This chain connects TRBV28 to TRBJ2-7; possibly TRBD2 for D (5 bases). Trimming cost V 8 bases and J 6 bases, with 23 bases left between them. Germline V gives CDR1 MDHEN, CDR2 SYDVKM. The CDR3 covers 15 residues.

CDR3 loop: CASSFGTGLSGNTIYF. DNA for the CDR3: TGTGCCAGCAGCTTCGGGACAGGGTTGTCTGGAAACACCATATATTTT. The J gene is TRBJ1-3, the V gene TRBV7-2; 9 nucleotides agree with TRBD1. With V trimmed by 3 bases and J by 1 base, 4 bases remained unmatched. This CDR3 comprises 16 residues. Germline CDR1 is SGHTA and CDR2 is FQGNSA.

The chain combines TRBV9 with TRBJ1-1, with D maybe TRBD1 (5 bases). V was cut by 0 bases and J by 1 base, with 13 bases left in between. The V gene's germline CDR1 is SGDLS and CDR2 YYNGEE. CDR3 length equals 16 residues. CDR3 nucleotide sequence: TGTGCCAGCAGCGTAGGGCAGGGAGCAGGGAACACTGAAGCTTTCTTT. It specifies CASSVGQGAGNTEAFF.